In this sample, the clone carrying this T cell receptor (beta chain) turned up many times. Its antigen is undetermined. A diagnosis was made from clinical symptoms together with serum thyroxine, TRAb, thyroid ultrasound and orbital computed tomography. The authors amplified TCR beta CDR3 regions, and they did so from RNA transcripts for repertoire sequencing. The first round was an RT-PCR with HTBI primers, and the second round was a multiplex PCR. TCRdb reprocessed the multiplex PCR reads via MiXCR and lists one record per CDR3 protein. The sample yields 360,000 or so distinct CDR3 sequences, around 17% seen once. This sample was taken from a study of Graves' ophthalmopathy and Graves' hyperthyroidism. Per germline, CDR1 LNHDA and CDR2 SQIVND (reference sequence). CDR3 length: 16 amino acids. Germline trimming cut 3 bases from V and 3 bases from J; bases unmatched to any gene: 6. Study-level points and caveats: The blood repertoire also included most expanded thyroid clonotypes above 0.001 frequency.

The chain employs TRBV19 and TRBJ2-1; 9 bases agree with TRBD2. Sample: peripheral blood. The receptor was derived from a woman between 18 and 30 years old with Graves' ophthalmopathy. CDR3 in DNA: TGTGCCAGTAGTATTTTAGCGGGAGAGGTCTACAATGAGCAGTTCTTC. This translates into CASSILAGEVYNEQFF.